This T cell receptor (beta chain) is from a study of shared clonotypes between healthy human individuals. Regarding this clone: Its specificity is not known.

Genomic DNA (from each subset) was split evenly across several immunoSEQ plates. Repertoires were generated with immunoSEQ multiplex PCR, while TCRdb's copy carries only in-frame clones and drops some. The repertoire holds 150,000 to 200,000 clones, with 65% to 80% as singletons. Broader study findings: Sharing across four donors was highest in naive CD4 (approximately 5%) and lowest in memory CD8 (roughly 0.4%). Sampling covered nothing but blood. Tissue TCR repertoires likely differ from those found in blood.

Healthy adults negative for HIV, lacking recent acute infections or vaccinations, served as donors. Sequenced material: memory CD4+ T cells sorted from blood. Subset given: CD45RA-negative fraction. This TCR came from a man aged 25-45 years in good health.

CDR3 bases: TGCGCCAGCAGCCAAGAATTGGGGAGCTCCTACGAGCAGTACTTC. Protein sequence: CASSQELGSSYEQYF. The chain joins TRBV4-3 to TRBJ2-7, with D possibly being TRBD2 (5 bases). The CDR3 sequence is 15 residues long. V dropped 0 bases and J dropped 0 bases, with 9 bases sitting between them. Germline assignment: CDR1 LGHNA and CDR2 YSLEER.